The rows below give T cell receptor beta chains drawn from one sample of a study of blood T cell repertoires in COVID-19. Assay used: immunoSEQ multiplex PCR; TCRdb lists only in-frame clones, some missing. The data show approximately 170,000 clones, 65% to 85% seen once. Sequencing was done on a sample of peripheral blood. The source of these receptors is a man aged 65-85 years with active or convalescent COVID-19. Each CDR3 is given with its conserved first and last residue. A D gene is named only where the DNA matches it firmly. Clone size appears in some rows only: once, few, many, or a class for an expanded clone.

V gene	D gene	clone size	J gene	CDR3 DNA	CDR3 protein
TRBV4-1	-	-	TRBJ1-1	TGCGCCAGCAGCCAAGATCCGGGGGTCACTGAAGCTTTCTTT	CASSQDPGVTEAFF
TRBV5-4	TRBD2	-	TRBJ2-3	TGTGCCAGCAGCTTGGCCGGGAGTAGCGGGATGGGGACAGATACGCAGTATTTT	CASSLAGSSGMGTDTQYF
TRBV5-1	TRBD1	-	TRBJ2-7	TGCGCCAGCAGACGGGACAGGGCCTACGAGCAGTACTTC	CASRRDRAYEQYF
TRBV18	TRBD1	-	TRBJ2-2	TGTGCCAGCTCACCGGACAGGGTCACCGGGGAGCTGTTTTTT	CASSPDRVTGELFF
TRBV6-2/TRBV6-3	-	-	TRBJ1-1	TGTGCCAGCAGTTACGGAAGGCGACGGGGCACTGAAGCTTTCTTT	CASSYGRRRGTEAFF
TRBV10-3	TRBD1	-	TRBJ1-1	TGTGCCATTAGGACAGGGTGGGAGAACACTGAAGCTTTCTTT	CAIRTGWENTEAFF
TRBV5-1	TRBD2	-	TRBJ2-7	TGCGCCAGCAGCACCGGGACTAGCGTCTACGAGCAGTACTTC	CASSTGTSVYEQYF
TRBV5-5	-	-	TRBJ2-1	TGTGCCAGCAGCACCTGGCAGGGCAGGAATGAGCAGTTCTTC	CASSTWQGRNEQFF
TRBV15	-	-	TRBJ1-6	TGTGCCACCAGCGCCCGTTTCAGCCAGGGATCACCCCTCCACTTT	CATSARFSQGSPLHF
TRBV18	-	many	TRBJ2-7	TGTGCCAGCTCACCATCAGGGCTGGGAGAGCAGTACTTC	CASSPSGLGEQYF
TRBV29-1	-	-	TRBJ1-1	TGCAGCGTTGGGGGGGAAACTGAAGCTTTCTTT	CSVGGETEAFF
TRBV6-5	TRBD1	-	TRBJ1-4	TGTGCCAGCACCCGGGGGACAGGGGATAATGAAAAACTGTTTTTT	CASTRGTGDNEKLFF
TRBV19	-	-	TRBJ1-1	TGTGCCAGTAGCATGCCGGGACTCCGCATGAACACTGAAGCTTTCTTT	CASSMPGLRMNTEAFF
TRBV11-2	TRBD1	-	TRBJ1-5	TGTGCCAGCAGCCCGTGGGACAGGCCGAATCAGCCCCAGCATTTT	CASSPWDRPNQPQHF
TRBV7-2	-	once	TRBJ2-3	TGTGCCAGCAGCTTTACAGGGACCACATTCACAGATACGCAGTATTTT	CASSFTGTTFTDTQYF
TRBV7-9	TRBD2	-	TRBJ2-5	TGTGCCAGCAGCCCCGGACTAGCGGGAGGAGCCCAAGAGACCCAGTACTTC	CASSPGLAGGAQETQYF
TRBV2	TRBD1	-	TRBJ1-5	TGTGCCAGCACCACACAGGGGCCAGCTCAGCCCCAGCATTTT	CASTTQGPAQPQHF
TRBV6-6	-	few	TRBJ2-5	TGTGCCAGCGCGAAGAACCACCAAGAGACCCAGTACTTC	CASAKNHQETQYF
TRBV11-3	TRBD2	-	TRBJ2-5	TGTGCCAGCAGCTTAGAGCCGGGGGGAGAAGAGACCCAGTACTTC	CASSLEPGGEETQYF
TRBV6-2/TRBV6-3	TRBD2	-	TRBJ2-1	TGTGCCAGCAGCGGGGGGTACAATGAGCAGTTCTTC	CASSGGYNEQFF
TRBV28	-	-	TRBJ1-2	TGTGCCAGCACCAAGGGGGGGGCCTATGGCTACACCTTC	CASTKGGAYGYTF
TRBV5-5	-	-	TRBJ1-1	TGTGCCAGCAGCTCGAGGGCTCAGATGAACACTGAAGCTTTCTTT	CASSSRAQMNTEAFF
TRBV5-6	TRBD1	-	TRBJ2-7	TGTGCCAGCAGCTTCAGGGGACAGGGTCTCGGCGGCTACGAGCAGTACTTC	CASSFRGQGLGGYEQYF
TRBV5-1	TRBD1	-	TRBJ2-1	TGCGCCAGCAGCTTGGCCGGGACAGGCTACAATGAGCAGTTCTTC	CASSLAGTGYNEQFF
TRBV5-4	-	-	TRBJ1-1	TGTGCCAGCAGCTTGGGACAGGTGAACACTGAAGCTTTCTTT	CASSLGQVNTEAFF
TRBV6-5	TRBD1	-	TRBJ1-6	TGTGCCAGCAGTTATGACGGGACAGGGACTTCACCCCTCCACTTT	CASSYDGTGTSPLHF
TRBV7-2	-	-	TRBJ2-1	TGTGCCAGCAGCTCGCGGGGGATGGACAGCGGCGAGCAGTTCTTC	CASSSRGMDSGEQFF
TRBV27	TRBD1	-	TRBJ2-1	TGTGCCAGCAGTTTATCGGTCGGAGGGACAGGTTACAATGAGCAGTTCTTC	CASSLSVGGTGYNEQFF
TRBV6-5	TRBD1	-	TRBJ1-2	TGTGCCAGCAGAGGACAGGGTTCCTTTGGCTACACCTTC	CASRGQGSFGYTF
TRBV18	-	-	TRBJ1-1	TGTGCCAGCTCACTACGTGGGAGCCAAGAAGCTTTCTTT	CASSLRGSQEAFF
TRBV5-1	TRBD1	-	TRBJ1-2	TGCGCCAGCAGCTTGGACGTCGCAGGGGGCTATGGCTACACCTTC	CASSLDVAGGYGYTF
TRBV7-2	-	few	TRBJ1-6	TGTGCCAGCAGCTCCAACGGGGGTAATTCACCCCTCCACTTT	CASSSNGGNSPLHF
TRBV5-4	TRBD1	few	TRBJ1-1	TGTGCCAGCAGCAAGACCGGGACAGGGGAAGTTGAAGCTTTCTTT	CASSKTGTGEVEAFF
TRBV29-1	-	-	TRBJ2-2	TGCAGCGTTGCGGCAGGGGCGGGGGAGCTGTTTTTT	CSVAAGAGELFF
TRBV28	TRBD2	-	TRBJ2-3	TGTGCCAGCAGTCACATCGGGGGGGCAGATACGCAGTATTTT	CASSHIGGADTQYF
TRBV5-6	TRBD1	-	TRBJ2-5	TGTGCCAGCAGCTATTCCTCCGGGACAGGGATGCAGACCCAGTACTTC	CASSYSSGTGMQTQYF
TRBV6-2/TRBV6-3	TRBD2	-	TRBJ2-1	TGTGCCAGCAGTTACGAACCGGGACTAGCGGACCCCTCCTCCTACAATGAGCAGTTCTTC	CASSYEPGLADPSSYNEQFF
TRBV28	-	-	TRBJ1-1	TGTGCCAGCAGTCCAGCCCGGGGGGGGCTTACTGAAGCTTTCTTT	CASSPARGGLTEAFF
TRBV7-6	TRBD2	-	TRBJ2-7	TGTGCCAGCAGCTCGGAACCGGGAGGGCTTTACGAGCAGTACTTC	CASSSEPGGLYEQYF
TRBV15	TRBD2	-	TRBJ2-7	TGTGCCACCAGCAGGGGGAGGGACCGCTACGAGCAGTACTTC	CATSRGRDRYEQYF
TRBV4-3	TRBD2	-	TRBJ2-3	TGCGCCAGCGCAGGGCTAGCGGGAGTAGATACGCAGTATTTT	CASAGLAGVDTQYF
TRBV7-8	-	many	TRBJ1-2	TGTGCCAGCAGCACAGAGACAGGAACCAACTATGGCTACACCTTC	CASSTETGTNYGYTF
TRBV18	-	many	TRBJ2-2	TGTGCCAGCTCACCAGGAGGTCGGACCGCGAACACCGGGGAGCTGTTTTTT	CASSPGGRTANTGELFF
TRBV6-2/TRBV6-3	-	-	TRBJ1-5	TGTGCCAGCAGTTACACCCTCGGGGAGGGGAAAGACAATCAGCCCCAGCATTTT	CASSYTLGEGKDNQPQHF
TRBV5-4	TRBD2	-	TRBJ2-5	TGTGCCAGCAGCCCGGGAGGGACTAGCGGGACCAGGGCCCAGTACTTC	CASSPGGTSGTRAQYF
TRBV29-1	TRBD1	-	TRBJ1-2	TGCAGCGTACCCGGCGGGACAGGGCTAGGCGGCTACACCTTC	CSVPGGTGLGGYTF
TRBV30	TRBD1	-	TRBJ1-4	TGTGCCTGGAGTGCCCAACAGGGGGCGGCTGAAAAACTGTTTTTT	CAWSAQQGAAEKLFF
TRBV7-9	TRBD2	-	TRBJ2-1	TGTGCCAGCAGCTTACGGCGGGAGACCTACAATGAGCAGTTCTTC	CASSLRRETYNEQFF
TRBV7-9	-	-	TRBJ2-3	TGTGCCAGCAGGACACTGGCCGATACGCAGTATTTT	CASRTLADTQYF
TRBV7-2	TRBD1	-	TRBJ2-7	TGTGCCAGCAGAGACAGGGGCAGACCGGGCTCCTACGAGCAGTACTTC	CASRDRGRPGSYEQYF
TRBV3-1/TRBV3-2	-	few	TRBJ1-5	TGTGCCAGCAGCCCGGGAATTATCAATCAGCCCCAGCATTTT	CASSPGIINQPQHF
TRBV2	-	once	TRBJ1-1	TGTGCCAGCATTGGACAGATGAACACTGAAGCTTTCTTT	CASIGQMNTEAFF
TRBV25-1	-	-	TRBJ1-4	TGTGCCAGCAGTGATTACACGGAGGAGAATGAAAAACTGTTTTTT	CASSDYTEENEKLFF
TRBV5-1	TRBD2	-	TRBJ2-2	TGCGCCAGCAGCTACAAGCGGGAGGCGGTAGTCACCGGGGAGCTGTTTTTT	CASSYKREAVVTGELFF
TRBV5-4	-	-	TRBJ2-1	TGTGCCAGCAGCTTCGTGGGTTGGGGCAGGGTTAGGTACAATGAGCAGTTCTTC	CASSFVGWGRVRYNEQFF
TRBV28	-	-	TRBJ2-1	TGTGCCAGCAGTTTTGGGGGGGCTAGCTACAATGAGCAGTTCTTC	CASSFGGASYNEQFF
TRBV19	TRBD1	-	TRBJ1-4	TGTGCCAGTAGACCGGGACAGGGGAATGAAAAACTGTTTTTT	CASRPGQGNEKLFF